This TCR beta chain originates from a study of CD8 T cells in ankylosing spondylitis. This clonotype was found a few times. Its matching antigen is unknown. Quantitative molecular-barcoded 5'-RACE generated the TCR beta libraries. TCRdb re-called the 5' RACE reads through MiXCR, storing one row per CDR3 protein. Of 150,000 to 200,000 distinct CDR3 sequences in the sample, around 18% are singletons; the top ten hold approximately 7.8%. Overall study results and limits: CD8+ cells made up the disease-linked clones, which were relatively rare in peripheral blood.

This CDR3 contains 19 residues. The ends lost 0 bases at V and 0 bases at J; junction bases unmatched: 13. Germline assignment: CDR1 DFQATT and CDR2 SNEGSKA (reference sequence). This chain uses TRBV20-1 with TRBJ2-1; 8 bases are a match to TRBD2. Sequenced: blood, either unsorted or a sorted T cell fraction (not recorded which). The sequence came from a male donor with ankylosing spondylitis or in good health (not recorded which). CDR3 sequence reads: CSARERLRSSGRSYNEQFF. DNA for the CDR3: TGCAGTGCTAGAGAGCGCCTCCGATCTAGCGGGCGCTCCTACAATGAGCAGTTCTTC.